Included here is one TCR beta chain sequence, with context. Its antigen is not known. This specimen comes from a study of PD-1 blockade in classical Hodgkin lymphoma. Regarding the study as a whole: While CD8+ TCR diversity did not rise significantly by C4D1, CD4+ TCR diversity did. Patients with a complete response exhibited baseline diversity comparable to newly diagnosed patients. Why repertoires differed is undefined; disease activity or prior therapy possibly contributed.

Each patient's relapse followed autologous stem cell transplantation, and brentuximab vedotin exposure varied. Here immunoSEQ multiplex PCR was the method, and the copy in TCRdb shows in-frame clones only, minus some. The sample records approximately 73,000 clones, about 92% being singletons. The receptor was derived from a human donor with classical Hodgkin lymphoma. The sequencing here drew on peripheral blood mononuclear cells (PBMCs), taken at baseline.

In DNA form, the CDR3 reads TGTGCCAGCAGCGCCGGGACTAGTCCTTACAATGAGCAGTTCTTC. This encodes CASSAGTSPYNEQFF. This chain uses TRBV9 with TRBJ2-1; the match to TRBD2 covers 8 bases. The CDR3 consists of 15 residues. V dropped 3 bases and J dropped 4; count of bases not matched to a gene: 6. CDR1 is SGDLS and CDR2 is YYNGEE in the germline V gene.